This note documents a single TCR beta chain sequence. Participants, about 18 to 100 years old, spanned more than 20 US areas. Cohorts were assigned according to the clinical history that participants reported. For recovered donors of Cohort 3, there were two negative PCRs, clearance, or symptom resolution. This specimen comes from a study of blood T cell repertoires in COVID-19. Study-level information: Material from acute and convalescent COVID-19 was sourced from the United States, Italy and Spain.

TCRdb keeps only in-frame clones here, not all; method: immunoSEQ multiplex PCR. The sample has 150,000 to 200,000 clones, roughly 84% seen once. The CDR3 spans 18 residues. The V gene end was trimmed by 5 bases and the J gene end by 0 bases; junction bases not matched to a gene: 6. Germline V lookup: CDR1 WSHSY, CDR2 SAAADI. The V call is TRBV10-2, the J call TRBJ2-1; the match to TRBD2 covers 14 bases. The sequenced sample consisted of PBMCs or T cells enriched from blood (not recorded which). This TCR was recovered from a woman between 55 and 75 years old who had recovered from COVID-19. CDR3: CASSRTSGGSSSYNEQFF. The DNA of the CDR3 is TGCGCCAGCAGTCGGACTAGCGGGGGGTCGAGCTCCTACAATGAGCAGTTCTTC.